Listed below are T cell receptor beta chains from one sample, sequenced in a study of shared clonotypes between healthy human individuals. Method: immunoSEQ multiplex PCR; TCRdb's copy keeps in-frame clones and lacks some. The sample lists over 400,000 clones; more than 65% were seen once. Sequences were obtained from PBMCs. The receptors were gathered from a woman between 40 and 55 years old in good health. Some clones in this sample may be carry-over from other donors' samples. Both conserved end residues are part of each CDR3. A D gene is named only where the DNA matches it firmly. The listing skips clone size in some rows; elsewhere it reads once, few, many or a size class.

CDR3 protein: CSAVTGGYGYTF; D gene: TRBD1; clone size: NA; J gene: TRBJ1-2; V gene: TRBV29-1
CDR3 protein: CASSLGRREQFF; D gene: NA; clone size: NA; J gene: TRBJ2-1; V gene: TRBV7-2
CDR3 protein: CASSLSDEQYF; D gene: NA; clone size: NA; J gene: TRBJ2-7; V gene: TRBV5-4
CDR3 protein: CASRPFGPSSGANVLTF; D gene: NA; clone size: NA; J gene: TRBJ2-6; V gene: TRBV5-1
CDR3 protein: CASTRTPTDTQYF; D gene: NA; clone size: NA; J gene: TRBJ2-3; V gene: TRBV27
CDR3 protein: CASSPERGNEQFF; D gene: NA; clone size: NA; J gene: TRBJ2-1; V gene: TRBV7-2
CDR3 protein: CASSAREVGELFF; D gene: NA; clone size: NA; J gene: TRBJ2-2; V gene: TRBV25-1
CDR3 protein: CASSQLAGSYNEQFF; D gene: TRBD2; clone size: NA; J gene: TRBJ2-1; V gene: TRBV4-1
CDR3 protein: CASSQDGTSGRAKTQYF; D gene: TRBD2; clone size: NA; J gene: TRBJ2-5; V gene: TRBV4-2
CDR3 protein: CASETSGSYNEQFF; D gene: TRBD2; clone size: NA; J gene: TRBJ2-1; V gene: TRBV5-1
CDR3 protein: CAIKTGLAGVGQYF; D gene: TRBD2; clone size: NA; J gene: TRBJ2-7; V gene: TRBV10-3
CDR3 protein: CSVGQGGYGYTF; D gene: TRBD1; clone size: NA; J gene: TRBJ1-2; V gene: TRBV29-1
CDR3 protein: CASSLFRGSLAEQYF; D gene: NA; clone size: once; J gene: TRBJ2-7; V gene: TRBV7-3
CDR3 protein: CVSSLRDTGELFF; D gene: NA; clone size: NA; J gene: TRBJ2-2; V gene: TRBV7-9
CDR3 protein: CASSLGSSGNTIYF; D gene: NA; clone size: once; J gene: TRBJ1-3; V gene: TRBV11-2
CDR3 protein: CSVGTGVVNEQFF; D gene: TRBD1; clone size: NA; J gene: NA; V gene: TRBV29-1
CDR3 protein: CASSFPGRGELFF; D gene: NA; clone size: NA; J gene: TRBJ1-4; V gene: TRBV28
CDR3 protein: CASRPSGASGSREQFF; D gene: TRBD2; clone size: NA; J gene: TRBJ2-1; V gene: TRBV11-2
CDR3 protein: CASRQATNYGYTF; D gene: NA; clone size: NA; J gene: TRBJ1-2; V gene: TRBV28
CDR3 protein: CSASGGWGMNTEAFF; D gene: TRBD1; clone size: NA; J gene: TRBJ1-1; V gene: TRBV29-1
CDR3 protein: CASSFQGGTGELFF; D gene: NA; clone size: NA; J gene: TRBJ2-2; V gene: TRBV5-1
CDR3 protein: CASSVVGGTVTEAFF; D gene: NA; clone size: once; J gene: TRBJ1-1; V gene: TRBV9
CDR3 protein: CASRASGGYNEQFF; D gene: TRBD2; clone size: NA; J gene: TRBJ2-1; V gene: TRBV28
CDR3 protein: CASSSYDRAKMTQYF; D gene: TRBD1; clone size: NA; J gene: TRBJ2-5; V gene: TRBV7-9
CDR3 protein: CASTDNQPQHF; D gene: NA; clone size: NA; J gene: TRBJ1-5; V gene: TRBV28
CDR3 protein: CASSQPTSGANVLTF; D gene: NA; clone size: NA; J gene: TRBJ2-6; V gene: TRBV4-1
CDR3 protein: CSVYTGVYGYTF; D gene: TRBD1; clone size: NA; J gene: TRBJ1-2; V gene: TRBV29-1
CDR3 protein: CASRQDRPNQPQHF; D gene: TRBD1; clone size: NA; J gene: TRBJ1-5; V gene: TRBV28
CDR3 protein: CASSQDPEYYEQYF; D gene: NA; clone size: NA; J gene: TRBJ2-7; V gene: TRBV4-2
CDR3 protein: CASSLAGETYEQYF; D gene: NA; clone size: NA; J gene: TRBJ2-7; V gene: TRBV28
CDR3 protein: CSVELAGRQETQYF; D gene: TRBD2; clone size: NA; J gene: TRBJ2-5; V gene: TRBV29-1
CDR3 protein: CAPPGYEQYF; D gene: NA; clone size: NA; J gene: TRBJ2-7; V gene: TRBV10-3
CDR3 protein: CASSPIYGLTGTSGRSTYEQYF; D gene: TRBD2; clone size: NA; J gene: TRBJ2-7; V gene: TRBV27
CDR3 protein: CASSYGTSFDEQFF; D gene: NA; clone size: NA; J gene: TRBJ2-1; V gene: TRBV6-6
CDR3 protein: CASSAGGGLYEQYF; D gene: TRBD2; clone size: NA; J gene: TRBJ2-7; V gene: TRBV5-4
CDR3 protein: CASSILAGGSDTQYF; D gene: TRBD2; clone size: NA; J gene: TRBJ2-3; V gene: TRBV7-2
CDR3 protein: CASSSGYLPYEQYF; D gene: NA; clone size: once; J gene: TRBJ2-7; V gene: TRBV5-8
CDR3 protein: CATQLAKSTDTQYF; D gene: TRBD2; clone size: NA; J gene: TRBJ2-3; V gene: TRBV5-1
CDR3 protein: CASSLDPGGQQYF; D gene: TRBD1; clone size: NA; J gene: TRBJ2-7; V gene: TRBV5-6
CDR3 protein: CASSPGTSGLSTDTQYF; D gene: TRBD2; clone size: few; J gene: TRBJ2-3; V gene: TRBV28
CDR3 protein: CASSLDNTSTDTQYF; D gene: NA; clone size: NA; J gene: TRBJ2-3; V gene: TRBV5-5
CDR3 protein: CASSLLRGESAFF; D gene: NA; clone size: NA; J gene: TRBJ1-1; V gene: TRBV7-9
CDR3 protein: CASSTQVLLLNQPQHF; D gene: NA; clone size: NA; J gene: TRBJ1-5; V gene: TRBV19